The rows below give T cell receptor beta chains drawn from one sample of a study of shared clonotypes between healthy human individuals. The repertoire was sequenced with immunoSEQ multiplex PCR; TCRdb's copy has only in-frame clones and lacks some. The sample has hundreds of thousands of clones, roughly 96% seen once; the top ten hold roughly 0.1%. The sequencing sample was made of naive CD8+ T cells sorted from blood. The receptors come from a woman in her thirties in good health. The CDR3 runs from the conserved cysteine through the conserved F or W. D genes are given only for firm matches. Only some rows state a clone size, as once, few, many or a class for expanded clones.

D gene: NA; V gene: TRBV9; clone size: NA; J gene: TRBJ2-7; CDR3 DNA: TGTGCCAGCAGCGTAGAACCAGGTCCCTACGAGCAGTACTTC; CDR3 protein: CASSVEPGPYEQYF
D gene: NA; V gene: TRBV28; clone size: NA; J gene: TRBJ1-5; CDR3 DNA: TGTGCCAGCAGTTCCCACACAGGCCGCAATCAGCCCCAGCATTTT; CDR3 protein: CASSSHTGRNQPQHF
D gene: TRBD1; V gene: TRBV28; clone size: NA; J gene: TRBJ1-1; CDR3 DNA: TGTGCCAGCAGTTTCCGGGACAGGTGGTCTGAAGCTTTCTTT; CDR3 protein: CASSFRDRWSEAFF
D gene: NA; V gene: TRBV10-3; clone size: NA; J gene: TRBJ2-7; CDR3 DNA: TGTGCCATCAGCAGAGGGGTAAGCGAGCCCTACGAGCAGTACTTC; CDR3 protein: CAISRGVSEPYEQYF
D gene: NA; V gene: TRBV19; clone size: few; J gene: TRBJ2-2; CDR3 DNA: TGTGCCAGTAGTATATACGTGGCAGACACCGGGGAGCTGTTTTTT; CDR3 protein: CASSIYVADTGELFF
D gene: NA; V gene: TRBV28; clone size: NA; J gene: TRBJ2-7; CDR3 DNA: TGTGCCAGCAGAATTAGGGACGGGAACTCCTACGAGCAGTACTTC; CDR3 protein: CASRIRDGNSYEQYF
D gene: NA; V gene: TRBV11-1; clone size: NA; J gene: TRBJ1-5; CDR3 DNA: TGTGCCAGCAGCTTAGAGGTGGGATATTCAGGGGATAGCAATCAGCCCCAGCATTTT; CDR3 protein: CASSLEVGYSGDSNQPQHF
D gene: NA; V gene: TRBV27; clone size: NA; J gene: TRBJ2-7; CDR3 DNA: TGTGCCAGCAGTTTATCGCGAGGCCACGAGCAGTACTTC; CDR3 protein: CASSLSRGHEQYF
D gene: NA; V gene: TRBV2; clone size: NA; J gene: TRBJ1-3; CDR3 DNA: TGTGCCAGCAGTGACTCGTCAGGTGGAAACACCATATATTTT; CDR3 protein: CASSDSSGGNTIYF
D gene: NA; V gene: TRBV28; clone size: NA; J gene: TRBJ2-5; CDR3 DNA: TGTGCCAGCAGTTTAGCAGGGGCTGAGGAGACCCAGTACTTC; CDR3 protein: CASSLAGAEETQYF
D gene: NA; V gene: TRBV11-2; clone size: once; J gene: TRBJ1-1; CDR3 DNA: TGTGCCAGCAGCTTATTCCCGGGGACTGAAGCTTTCTTT; CDR3 protein: CASSLFPGTEAFF
D gene: NA; V gene: TRBV7-9; clone size: NA; J gene: TRBJ2-2; CDR3 DNA: TGTGCCAGCACCAGGGGTTTCGGGGAGCTGTTTTTT; CDR3 protein: CASTRGFGELFF
D gene: NA; V gene: TRBV19; clone size: once; J gene: TRBJ1-1; CDR3 DNA: TGTGCCAGTAGTATAGACGGGACTGAAGCTTTCTTT; CDR3 protein: CASSIDGTEAFF
D gene: TRBD2; V gene: TRBV7-9; clone size: NA; J gene: TRBJ2-1; CDR3 DNA: TGTGCCAGCAGCTTAGGGCTAGCGGGGGTCAATGAGCAGTTCTTC; CDR3 protein: CASSLGLAGVNEQFF
D gene: TRBD1; V gene: TRBV7-9; clone size: few; J gene: TRBJ1-5; CDR3 DNA: TGTGCCAGCAGCTCTACGACAGGGGGCGGTCAGCCCCAGCATTTT; CDR3 protein: CASSSTTGGGQPQHF
D gene: NA; V gene: TRBV19; clone size: NA; J gene: TRBJ1-4; CDR3 DNA: TGTGCCAGTAGTCTCCTTGCAACTAATGAAAAACTGTTTTTT; CDR3 protein: CASSLLATNEKLFF
D gene: TRBD1; V gene: TRBV7-9; clone size: NA; J gene: TRBJ1-2; CDR3 DNA: TGTGCCAGCAGTTCCGGGACAGGGGGGTACACCTTC; CDR3 protein: CASSSGTGGYTF
D gene: NA; V gene: TRBV11-2; clone size: NA; J gene: TRBJ2-5; CDR3 DNA: TGTGCCAGCAGCTCCCCCCCTGTGGAGACCCAGTACTTC; CDR3 protein: CASSSPPVETQYF
D gene: NA; V gene: TRBV28; clone size: NA; J gene: TRBJ2-1; CDR3 DNA: TGTGCCAGCACCCCCCCCAGTAGCTCCTACTACAATGAGCAGTTCTTC; CDR3 protein: CASTPPSSSYYNEQFF
D gene: TRBD1; V gene: TRBV15; clone size: once; J gene: TRBJ1-1; CDR3 DNA: TGTGCCACCAGCAGAGATCTTGGGCTACGGACAGGGAATGAAGCTTTCTTT; CDR3 protein: CATSRDLGLRTGNEAFF
D gene: NA; V gene: TRBV2; clone size: NA; J gene: TRBJ2-7; CDR3 DNA: TGTGCCAGCAGTCGGGACGAGCAGTACTTC; CDR3 protein: CASSRDEQYF
D gene: NA; V gene: TRBV2; clone size: NA; J gene: TRBJ2-7; CDR3 DNA: TGTGCCAGCGCCAAGCAACTAGGAAGTACCTACGAGCAGTACTTC; CDR3 protein: CASAKQLGSTYEQYF
D gene: NA; V gene: TRBV6-5; clone size: NA; J gene: TRBJ1-5; CDR3 DNA: TGTGCCAGCAGGCTGACAAAGGATAGCAATCAGCCCCAGCATTTT; CDR3 protein: CASRLTKDSNQPQHF
D gene: NA; V gene: TRBV15; clone size: NA; J gene: TRBJ2-5; CDR3 DNA: TGTGCCACCAGCAGCTGGACTCAAGAGACCCAGTACTTC; CDR3 protein: CATSSWTQETQYF
D gene: NA; V gene: TRBV5-4; clone size: once; J gene: TRBJ2-1; CDR3 DNA: TGTGCCAGCAGCACGGGAGAAGGTAGCTATGAGCAGTTCTTC; CDR3 protein: CASSTGEGSYEQFF
D gene: NA; V gene: TRBV28; clone size: NA; J gene: TRBJ2-5; CDR3 DNA: TGTGCCAGCAGTTTTATCGGGGTCCAAGAGACCCAGTACTTC; CDR3 protein: CASSFIGVQETQYF
D gene: NA; V gene: TRBV5-6; clone size: NA; J gene: TRBJ2-7; CDR3 DNA: TGTGCCAGCAGCCCCGTTGGGACTCACTACGAGCAGTACTTC; CDR3 protein: CASSPVGTHYEQYF
D gene: NA; V gene: TRBV5-6; clone size: once; J gene: TRBJ2-5; CDR3 DNA: TGTGCCAGCAGCTTCCGGGTGACGGCGGGTCGGGAGATCCAGTACTTC; CDR3 protein: CASSFRVTAGREIQYF